This T cell receptor (beta chain) stems from a study of CD8 T cells in Susac syndrome. Overall study context: Each patient with Susac syndrome, at the time of blood draw, was therapy-naive, on corticosteroids, or on intravenous immunoglobulin alone.

Random-hexamer reverse transcription was applied to roughly 0.45 to 1 ug RNA. TCRdb reanalysed the immunoSEQ multiplex PCR reads using MiXCR and keeps one entry per CDR3 protein. Counted here are approximately 74,000 distinct CDR3 sequences, 90% to 95% occurring once; the ten biggest clones make up more than 0.8%. Whole-study findings and limits: The number of Susac-specific public clones found was approximately 17 in total CD8+ repertoires and about five in CD8+ TEMRA repertoires. That the number of individuals in its TCR sequencing and HLA analysis was relatively small was acknowledged by the study.

This clonotype was picked up one time. Its matching antigen is unknown. TCR beta was sequenced from blood CD8+ and CD4+ T cells. Sequenced input: CD8+ T cells from PBMCs. The clonotype was recovered from a human donor with Susac syndrome.

The DNA for the CDR3 is TGTGCCAGCACCCCCGGGGGTAGGGACTATGGCTACACCTTC. Encoded protein: CASTPGGRDYGYTF. This rearrangement joins TRBV12-3 or TRBV12-4 to TRBJ1-2, with D tentatively TRBD1 (5 bases). Trimming removed 7 bases from V and 3 bases from J, with 15 bases in between. The CDR3 runs to 14 residues.